These 5 T cell receptor beta chains came from one sample sequenced in a study of a mutant IDH1 vaccine in newly diagnosed glioma. No antigen has been identified for these receptors. Time point given: week 35, safety follow-up. Doses consisted of 300 ug of mutant IDH1 20-mer peptide each, paired with topical imiquimod. Libraries were prepared by immunoSEQ multiplex PCR; TCRdb keeps only in-frame clonotypes and omits some of them. Of some 42,000 clones in the sample, approximately 80% were seen once. The sample consisted of PBMCs, taken from a glioma patient whose treatment included an IDH1 peptide vaccine. These receptors were taken from a woman aged 45-60 years with glioma.

This chain connects TRBV15 to TRBJ2-5; 7 positions agree with TRBD2. The CDR3 has 15 residues. V shed 1 base and J 2 bases; nucleotides not matched to a gene: 4. Looked up from germline, CDR1 is LNHNV and CDR2 is YYDKDF (reference sequence). The CDR3 DNA reads as TGTGCCACCAGCAGAGGTGGGGGGGGTCAAGAGACCCAGTACTTC. Translated: CATSRGGGGQETQYF.

This chain uses TRBV19 with TRBJ2-7, with D hard to call. The CDR3 totals 14 residues. Germline V gene data show CDR1 as LNHDA and CDR2 as SQIVND (reference sequence). With 2 bases removed from V and 2 bases from J, the gap between germline ends came to 10 bases. CDR3 amino acids: CASSIMGLTYEQYF. CDR3 coding DNA: TGTGCCAGTAGTATAATGGGTTTAACCTACGAGCAGTACTTC.

The genes are TRBV11-2 and TRBJ1-1, with TRBD1 matching 8 bases. V lost 1 base and J lost 6; bases outside the gene matches: 7. Germline loops: CDR1 SGHAT, CDR2 FQNNGV. The CDR3 has 15 residues. CDR3 DNA: TGTGCCAGCAGCTTAGGCAGGGGGCAATCATCTGAAGCTTTCTTT. Translated, it gives CASSLGRGQSSEAFF.

This clone was detected a few times. The V call is TRBV29-1, the J call TRBJ1-4; D uncertain. The CDR3 is made up of 10 amino acids. The germline V gene encodes CDR1 SQVTM and CDR2 ANQGSEA. Trimming took off 7 bases at V and 6 bases at J, with 6 bases between the two ends. The CDR3: CSAFHEKLFF. CDR3 DNA sequence: TGCAGCGCCTTTCATGAAAAACTGTTTTTT.

Regarding this clone: One junction end does not reproduce the germline sequence, and a read error may be involved. The J gene is TRBJ2-7, the V gene TRBV4-2; D might be TRBD1 (6 bases). CDR1 is LGHNA, CDR2 YNFKEQ, per germline. The CDR3 totals 13 residues. The CDR3 spells CASSLKGDYEQYF. CDR3 in DNA: TGTGCTAGCAGCCTGAAGGGGGACTACGAGCAGTACTTC.